This TCR beta chain was retrieved from a study of T-cell reconstitution after alpha-beta-depleted transplantation in children. This clonotype was observed at least ten times. Its specificity is unknown. The authors prepared the TCRbeta library with unique molecular identifiers. MiXCR, run by TCRdb on the PCR reads, gives a single entry per CDR3 protein. The sample has hundreds of thousands of distinct CDR3 sequences; about an eighth are singletons. Overall study findings and caveats: About two months after transplant, alpha-beta T cells reportedly came from several hundred expanded graft clones.

The TCR was taken from a girl aged 2-9 years with congenital amegakaryocytic thrombocytopenia, due to receive a stem cell transplant. Sequencing was performed on PBMCs, taken before TCRalphabeta/CD19-depleted stem cell transplant.

The CDR3 coding sequence is TGCAGCGCTGCAGGGAACTACGAGCAGTACTTC. Amino acid sequence: CSAAGNYEQYF. This chain uses TRBV29-1 with TRBJ2-7, with D tentatively TRBD1 (5 bases). V was clipped by 7 bases and J by 3 bases, with 10 bases between them. Germline loops: CDR1 SQVTM, CDR2 ANQGSEA. The CDR3 totals 11 residues.